A selection of T cell receptor beta chains follows, all from one sample in a study of identical twins. TCRdb redid the calling of the 5' RACE reads with MiXCR, one entry per CDR3 protein. The sample contains roughly 250,000 distinct CDR3 sequences, roughly 7% of which appear only once. A further study also used this sample, focusing on yellow fever vaccine responses in identical twins.

Sequenced sample: memory (CD45RO+) T cells sorted from blood. The receptors derive from a woman in her late teens or twenties in good health. The CDR3 runs from the conserved cysteine through the conserved F or W. Each record gives: J gene, V gene, clone size, D gene, CDR3 DNA, CDR3 protein. The D gene is left open where the match is weak. The size entry is marked missing in some rows and otherwise reads once, few, many or a size class.

>TRBJ2-3|TRBV20-1|NA|TRBD2
TGCAGTGCTAGAGACGTGACTAGCGGGGGACCGGCTCTTTTCCCGCAGTATTTT
CSARDVTSGGPALFPQYF
>TRBJ1-6|TRBV3-1|many|NA
TGTGCCAGCAGCCAGTACTCCTATAATTCACCCCTCCACTTT
CASSQYSYNSPLHF
>TRBJ1-4|TRBV12-3/TRBV12-4|many|NA
TGTGCCAGCAGCCCGGGGGGTTGGGCCGGACGGGGGGAAAAACTGTTTTTT
CASSPGGWAGRGEKLFF
>TRBJ2-3|TRBV3-1|many|TRBD1
TGTGCCAGCAGCCGGGACAGGGAAACAGATACGCAGTATTTT
CASSRDRETDTQYF
>TRBJ1-5|TRBV6-1|many|NA
TGTGCCAGCAGTCTCAGGGGTCCCAATCAGCCCCAGCATTTT
CASSLRGPNQPQHF
>TRBJ2-1|TRBV20-1|few|NA
TGCAGTGCCAGCAGTGGCGGGATGAAGAATGAGCAGTTCTTC
CSASSGGMKNEQFF
>TRBJ2-3|TRBV6-4|many|TRBD2
TGTGCCAGCAGCAGGCTAGCGGGAAGCACAGATACGCAGTATTTT
CASSRLAGSTDTQYF
>TRBJ2-1|TRBV9|few|TRBD2
TGTGCCAGCAGCCCTCGATGGACTAGCGGGAGTAGGGATGAGCAGTTCTTC
CASSPRWTSGSRDEQFF
>TRBJ2-2|TRBV3-1|NA|NA
TGTGCCAGCAGCCAAGGCGGCGGCCGGGAGCTGTTTTTT
CASSQGGGRELFF
>TRBJ2-5|TRBV3-1|NA|NA
TGTGCCAGCAGCCCCCCCCTCGGAAGGGTCCAACAAGAGACCCAGTACTTC
CASSPPLGRVQQETQYF
>TRBJ2-5|TRBV20-1|NA|NA
TGCAGTGCTCCTCCCATAGTCGGGGAGACCCAGTACTTC
CSAPPIVGETQYF
>TRBJ2-5|TRBV24-1|few|TRBD2
TGTGCCGTAGGGAGGGCTAGGGTTGAGACCCAGTACTTC
CAVGRARVETQYF
>TRBJ1-5|TRBV20-1|NA|NA
TGCAGTGCTGGGGGTGGGCAGGAGGTTCAGCCCCAGCATTTT
CSAGGGQEVQPQHF
>TRBJ2-5|TRBV18|many|TRBD1
TGTGCCAGCTCACAACGACAGGGAGAGACCCAGTACTTC
CASSQRQGETQYF
>TRBJ2-6|TRBV6-1|many|NA
TGTGCCACCAAGTCCGGGCAAGGCTCTGGGGCCAACGTCCTGACTTTC
CATKSGQGSGANVLTF
>TRBJ2-7|TRBV18|many|NA
TGTGCCAGCTCACCCTCACAGGGCTACGAGCAGTACTTC
CASSPSQGYEQYF
>TRBJ2-2|TRBV4-1|few|TRBD2
TGCGCCAGCAGCCAGCCTCCGGGACTAGGGGCGGGCACCGGGGAGCTGTTTTTT
CASSQPPGLGAGTGELFF
>TRBJ2-2|TRBV3-1|NA|TRBD2
TGTGCCAGCAGCCGACGGGAGGTGGCGAACACCGGGGAGCTGTTTTTT
CASSRREVANTGELFF
>TRBJ2-1|TRBV25-1|many|NA
TGTGCCAGCAGCCACCCGGGGCTATACAATGAGCAGTTCTTC
CASSHPGLYNEQFF
>TRBJ1-2|TRBV3-1|NA|NA
TGTGCCAGCAGCCAAGATCAGGGTATCTATGGCTACACCTTC
CASSQDQGIYGYTF
>TRBJ1-1|TRBV29-1|many|NA
TGCAGCGTTGAAGAAAACAGGAACACTGAAGCTTTCTTT
CSVEENRNTEAFF
>TRBJ1-1|TRBV14|NA|NA
TGTGCCAGCAGTACGGGACGGAACACTGAAGCTTTCTTT
CASSTGRNTEAFF
>TRBJ2-1|TRBV7-2|NA|NA
TGTGCCAGCAACTTTGGGGTTGGGAAAAACAAAGGCAATGAGCAGTTCTTC
CASNFGVGKNKGNEQFF
>TRBJ2-2|TRBV5-1|few|NA
TGCGCCAGCAGCCCTAGACTAGCCGGGGAGCTGTTTTTT
CASSPRLAGELFF
>TRBJ2-3|TRBV9|many|NA
TGTGCCAGCAGCGTAGCCGGGGGTTTCAGCACAGATACGCAGTATTTT
CASSVAGGFSTDTQYF
>TRBJ2-1|TRBV20-1|once|NA
TGCTGTGCTCCTGACCCGATAAGTTACAATGAGCAGTTCTTC
CCAPDPISYNEQFF
>TRBJ1-2|TRBV6-6|many|NA
TGTGCCAGCAGTTACGACAGCCCCGGGGGCTACACCTTC
CASSYDSPGGYTF
>TRBJ2-2|TRBV4-2|few|TRBD1
TGTGCCAGCACCCATGGACAGGGTGGGACCGGGGAGCTGTTTTTT
CASTHGQGGTGELFF
>TRBJ2-1|TRBV6-1|once|TRBD2
TGTGCCAGCAGGGGTAGCGGGATTTCCTACAATGAGCAGTTCTTC
CASRGSGISYNEQFF
>TRBJ1-2|TRBV12-3/TRBV12-4|many|TRBD1
TGTGCCAGCACCGGGACAGGGAGGTATGGCTACACCTTC
CASTGTGRYGYTF
>TRBJ2-3|TRBV4-2|many|TRBD2
TGTGCCAGCAGCATCACTAGCGGGGGGGGCACAGATACGCAGTATTTT
CASSITSGGGTDTQYF
>TRBJ1-3|TRBV6-1|NA|TRBD1
TGTGCCAGCAGTGACCACGACAGGGGGCGTGGAAACACCATATATTTT
CASSDHDRGRGNTIYF
>TRBJ1-2|TRBV3-1|few|NA
TGTGCCAGCAGCCAAGATAGGGGCCCAGGACCTTATGGCTACACCTTC
CASSQDRGPGPYGYTF
>TRBJ2-2|TRBV15|NA|NA
TGTGCCACCAGCAGAGACAGGGGCGCGGGACTCGGGTCCGGGGAGCTGTTTTTT
CATSRDRGAGLGSGELFF
>TRBJ2-1|TRBV20-1|many|TRBD2
TGCAGTGCCATTACTAGCGGGAGATACAATGAGCAGTTCTTC
CSAITSGRYNEQFF
>TRBJ2-2|TRBV5-1|NA|NA
TGCGCCAGCAGCCCCGGACTAACCGGGGAGCTGTTTTTT
CASSPGLTGELFF
>TRBJ2-5|TRBV7-6|NA|NA
TGTGCCAGCACCCCAACCCCGACCAACCAAGAGACCCAGTACTTC
CASTPTPTNQETQYF
>TRBJ2-6|TRBV28|few|TRBD1
TGTGCCAGCAGGGACCAGGGGGCTGGGGCCAACGTCCTGACTTTC
CASRDQGAGANVLTF
>TRBJ1-5|TRBV12-3/TRBV12-4|many|TRBD1
TGTGCCAGCAGTTCCCCGGACAGGTCGATTGGCAATCAGCCCCAGCATTTT
CASSSPDRSIGNQPQHF
>TRBJ1-3|TRBV10-3|many|NA
TGTGCCACGGGAAACTCGACGACTGGAAACACCATATATTTT
CATGNSTTGNTIYF
>TRBJ1-3|TRBV5-6|few|NA
TGTGCCAGCAGCAAAAGGACGGAGGCGGGTGGCACCATATATTTT
CASSKRTEAGGTIYF
>TRBJ2-2|TRBV5-1|many|NA
TGCGCCAGCAGCGGGGGCGCGGGACTAAACACCGGGGAGCTGTTTTTT
CASSGGAGLNTGELFF
>TRBJ1-2|TRBV6-5|few|TRBD1
TGTGCCAGCAGTTATGGACAGGGGTTGGCCTATGTCTACACCTTC
CASSYGQGLAYVYTF
>TRBJ2-1|TRBV12-3/TRBV12-4|many|NA
TGTGCCAGCAGTCCAACGATAACAGGTGAACAGTTCTTC
CASSPTITGEQFF
>TRBJ2-1|TRBV18|few|TRBD2
TGTGCCAGCTCACCACTTTGGACTAGCGGGAATGAGCAGTTCTTC
CASSPLWTSGNEQFF
>TRBJ2-3|TRBV5-1|many|TRBD2
TGCGCCAGCAACCCTGGGCGGGGGGCAGAAGATACGCAGTATTTT
CASNPGRGAEDTQYF